One TCR beta chain is described in this entry. Its matching antigen is unknown. Germline CDR1 and CDR2: SGHRS and YFSETQ. The CDR3 consists of 15 residues. Trimming cost V 4 bases and J 6 bases; bases outside gene matches: 7. These data come from a study of cytomegalovirus exposure and HLA in healthy donors. Study details: Earlier, 110 million or so unique TCR beta sequences were recovered from some 200 million T cells by an analysis. Study outcomes and limitations: Some V segments, including TRBV6-2 and TRBV6-3, were excluded as indistinguishable.

Primers: 60 Vbeta forward and 13 Jbeta reverse. Method: immunoSEQ multiplex PCR; TCRdb's copy keeps in-frame clones and lacks some. The table records 50,000 to 75,000 clones, about four fifths of them present only once. Sequencing was carried out using PBMCs. The V gene is TRBV5-1, the J gene TRBJ1-2, with 12 nucleotides matching TRBD1. This sequence was found in a woman in her thirties or forties in good health and CMV-seronegative. The CDR3 coding sequence is TGCGCCAGCAGCACGGGACAGGGGGCAGTGGATGGCTACACCTTC. Translation gives CASSTGQGAVDGYTF.